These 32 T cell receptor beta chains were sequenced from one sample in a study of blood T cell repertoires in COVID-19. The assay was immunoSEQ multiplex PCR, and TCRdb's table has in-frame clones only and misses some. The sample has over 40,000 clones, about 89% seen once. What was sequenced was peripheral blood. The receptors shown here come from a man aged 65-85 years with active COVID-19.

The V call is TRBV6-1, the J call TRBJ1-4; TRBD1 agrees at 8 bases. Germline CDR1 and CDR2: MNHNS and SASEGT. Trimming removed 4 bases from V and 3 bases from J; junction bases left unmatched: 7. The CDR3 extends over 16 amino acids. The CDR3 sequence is CASSVRTGNANEKLFF. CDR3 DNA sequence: TGTGCCAGCAGTGTCAGGACAGGGAATGCTAATGAAAAACTGTTTTTT.

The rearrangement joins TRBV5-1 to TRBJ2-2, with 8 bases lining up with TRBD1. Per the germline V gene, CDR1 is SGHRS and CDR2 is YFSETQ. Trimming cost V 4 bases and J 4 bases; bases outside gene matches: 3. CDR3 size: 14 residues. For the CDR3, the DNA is TGCGCCAGCAGCCGGACAGGGAGCACCGGGGAGCTGTTTTTT. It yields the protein CASSRTGSTGELFF.

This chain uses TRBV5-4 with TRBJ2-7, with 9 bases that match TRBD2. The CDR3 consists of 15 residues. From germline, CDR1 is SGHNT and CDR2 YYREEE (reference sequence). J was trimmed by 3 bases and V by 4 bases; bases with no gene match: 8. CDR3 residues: CASSASGTSLYEQYF. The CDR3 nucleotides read TGTGCCAGCAGCGCCTCCGGGACTAGCCTCTACGAGCAGTACTTC.

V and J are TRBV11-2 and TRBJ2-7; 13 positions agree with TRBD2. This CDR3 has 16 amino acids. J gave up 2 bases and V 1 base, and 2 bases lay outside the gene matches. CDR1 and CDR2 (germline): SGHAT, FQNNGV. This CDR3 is CASSLGGTSGAYEQYF. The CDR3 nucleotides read TGTGCCAGCAGCTTAGGTGGGACTAGCGGGGCCTACGAGCAGTACTTC. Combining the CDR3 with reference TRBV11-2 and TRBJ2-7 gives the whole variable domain EAGVAQSPRYKIIEKRQSVAFWCNPISGHATLYWYQQILGQGPKLLIQFQNNGVVDDSQLPKDRFSAERLKGVDSTLKIQPAKLEDSAVYLCASSLGGTSGAYEQYFGPGTRLTVT.

In DNA form, the CDR3 reads TGCGCCAGCAGTGAGAGGATGTTGACTTTAACAGATACGCAGTATTTT. This codes for CASSERMLTLTDTQYF. This sequence joins TRBV10-2 and TRBJ2-3; D is unresolved. Germline V gene sequence: CDR1 WSHSY, CDR2 SAAADI. The CDR3 is 16 residues long. V dropped 2 bases and J dropped 3 bases, with 15 bases sitting between them.

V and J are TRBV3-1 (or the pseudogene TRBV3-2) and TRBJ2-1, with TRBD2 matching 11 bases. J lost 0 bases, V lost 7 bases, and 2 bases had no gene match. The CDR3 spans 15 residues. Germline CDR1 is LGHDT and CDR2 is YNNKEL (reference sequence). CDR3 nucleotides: TGTGCCAGCATGACTAGCGGGGCCTCCTACAATGAGCAGTTCTTC. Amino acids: CASMTSGASYNEQFF.

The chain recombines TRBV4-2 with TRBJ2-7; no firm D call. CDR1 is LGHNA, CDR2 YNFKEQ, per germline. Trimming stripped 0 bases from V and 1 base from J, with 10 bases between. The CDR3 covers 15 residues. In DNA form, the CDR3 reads TGTGCCAGCAGCCAAGATCGAGTCCCATCCTACGAGCAGTACTTC. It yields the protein CASSQDRVPSYEQYF.

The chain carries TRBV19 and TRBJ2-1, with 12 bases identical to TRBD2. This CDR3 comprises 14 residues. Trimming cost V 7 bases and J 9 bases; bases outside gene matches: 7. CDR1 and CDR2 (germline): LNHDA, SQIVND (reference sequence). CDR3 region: CASKPSGGAGEQFF. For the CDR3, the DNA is TGTGCCAGTAAACCTAGCGGGGGGGCGGGTGAGCAGTTCTTC. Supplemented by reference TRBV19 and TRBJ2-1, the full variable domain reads DGGITQSPKYLFRKEGQNVTLSCEQNLNHDAMYWYRQDPGQGLRLIYYSQIVNDFQKGDIAEGYSVSREKKESFPLTVTSAQKNPTAFYLCASKPSGGAGEQFFGPGTRLTVL.

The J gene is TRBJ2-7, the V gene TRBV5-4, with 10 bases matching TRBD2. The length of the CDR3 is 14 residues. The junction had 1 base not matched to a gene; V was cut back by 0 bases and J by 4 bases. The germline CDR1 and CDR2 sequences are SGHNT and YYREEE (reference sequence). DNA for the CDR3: TGTGCCAGCAGCTTGGAGCGGGGGGGTTACGAGCAGTACTTC. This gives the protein CASSLERGGYEQYF.

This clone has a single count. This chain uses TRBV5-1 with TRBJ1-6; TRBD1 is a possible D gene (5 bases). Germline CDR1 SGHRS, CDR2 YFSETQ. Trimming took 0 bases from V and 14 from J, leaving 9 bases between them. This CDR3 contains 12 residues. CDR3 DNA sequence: TGCGCCAGCAGCTTGGATCAGGGCACCCTCCACTTT. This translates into CASSLDQGTLHF.

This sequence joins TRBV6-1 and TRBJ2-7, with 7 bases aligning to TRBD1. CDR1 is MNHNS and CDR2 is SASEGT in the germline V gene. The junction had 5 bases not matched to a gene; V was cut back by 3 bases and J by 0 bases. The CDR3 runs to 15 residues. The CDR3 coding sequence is TGTGCCAGCAGTGACGGACAGGTACCCTCCTACGAGCAGTACTTC. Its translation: CASSDGQVPSYEQYF.

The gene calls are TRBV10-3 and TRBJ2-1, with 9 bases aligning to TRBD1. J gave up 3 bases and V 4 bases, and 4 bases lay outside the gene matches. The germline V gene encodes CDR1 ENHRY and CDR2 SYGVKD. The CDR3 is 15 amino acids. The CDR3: CAISGHRGLYNEQFF. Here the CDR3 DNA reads TGTGCCATCAGTGGTCACAGGGGGCTCTACAATGAGCAGTTCTTC.

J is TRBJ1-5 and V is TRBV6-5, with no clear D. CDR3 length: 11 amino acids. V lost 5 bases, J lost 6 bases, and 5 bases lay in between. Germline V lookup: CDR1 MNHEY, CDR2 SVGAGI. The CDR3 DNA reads TGTGCCAGCAGTCGGAGTCAGCCCCAGCATTTT. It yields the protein CASSRSQPQHF.

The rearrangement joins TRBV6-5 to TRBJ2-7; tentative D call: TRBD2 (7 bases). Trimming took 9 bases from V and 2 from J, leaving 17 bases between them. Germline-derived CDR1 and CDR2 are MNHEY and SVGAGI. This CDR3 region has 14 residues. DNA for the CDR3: TGTGCCAGTCGGCGGGGGCAGGGAACCTACGAGCAGTACTTC. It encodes CASRRGQGTYEQYF.

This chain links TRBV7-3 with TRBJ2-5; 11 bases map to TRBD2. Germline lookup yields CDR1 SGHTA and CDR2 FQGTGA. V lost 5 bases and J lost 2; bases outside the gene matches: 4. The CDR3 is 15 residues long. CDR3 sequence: CASSLLAGAQETQYF. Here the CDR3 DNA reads TGTGCCAGCAGCCTACTAGCGGGGGCGCAAGAGACCCAGTACTTC. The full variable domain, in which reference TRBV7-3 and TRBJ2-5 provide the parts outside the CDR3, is GAGVSQTPSNKVTEKGKYVELRCDPISGHTALYWYRQSLGQGPEFLIYFQGTGAADDSGLPNDRFFAVRPEGSVSTLKIQRTERGDSAVYLCASSLLAGAQETQYFGPGTRLLVL.

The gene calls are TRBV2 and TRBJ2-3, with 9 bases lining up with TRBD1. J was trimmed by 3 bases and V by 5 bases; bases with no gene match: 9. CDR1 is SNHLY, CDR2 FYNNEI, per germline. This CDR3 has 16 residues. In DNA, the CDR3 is TGTGCCAGCAGTCCCGGACAGGGGACGATAACAGATACGCAGTATTTT. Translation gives CASSPGQGTITDTQYF.

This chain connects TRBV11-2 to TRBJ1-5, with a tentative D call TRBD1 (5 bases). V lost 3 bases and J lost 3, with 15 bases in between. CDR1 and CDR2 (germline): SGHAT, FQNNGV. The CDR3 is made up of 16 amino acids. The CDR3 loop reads CASSLNSGTINQPQHF. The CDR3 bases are TGTGCCAGCAGCTTGAACTCCGGGACTATCAATCAGCCCCAGCATTTT.

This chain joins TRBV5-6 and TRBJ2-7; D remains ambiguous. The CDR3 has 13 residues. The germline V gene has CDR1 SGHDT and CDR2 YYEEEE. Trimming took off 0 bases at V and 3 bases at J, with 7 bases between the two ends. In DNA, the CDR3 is TGTGCCAGCAGCTTGGGCAGGTACTACGAGCAGTACTTC. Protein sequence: CASSLGRYYEQYF.

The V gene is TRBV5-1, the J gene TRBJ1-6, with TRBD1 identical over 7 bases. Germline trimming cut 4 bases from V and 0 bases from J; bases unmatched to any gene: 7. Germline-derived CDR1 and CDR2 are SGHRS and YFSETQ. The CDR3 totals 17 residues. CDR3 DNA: TGCGCCAGCAGCCCCGGGACAGTTGGCTCCTATAATTCACCCCTCCACTTT. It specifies CASSPGTVGSYNSPLHF.

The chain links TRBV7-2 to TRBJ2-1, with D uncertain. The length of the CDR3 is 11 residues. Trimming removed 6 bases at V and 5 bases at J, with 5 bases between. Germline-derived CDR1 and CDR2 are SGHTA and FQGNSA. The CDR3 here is CASSYNNEQFF. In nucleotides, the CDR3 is TGTGCCAGCAGTTATAACAATGAGCAGTTCTTC.

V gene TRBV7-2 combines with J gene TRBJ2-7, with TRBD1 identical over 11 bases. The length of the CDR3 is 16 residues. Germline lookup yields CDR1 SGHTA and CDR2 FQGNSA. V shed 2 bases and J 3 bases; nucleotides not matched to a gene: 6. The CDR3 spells CASSLSSGTGGYEQYF. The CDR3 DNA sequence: TGTGCCAGCAGCTTAAGCTCCGGGACAGGGGGCTACGAGCAGTACTTC.

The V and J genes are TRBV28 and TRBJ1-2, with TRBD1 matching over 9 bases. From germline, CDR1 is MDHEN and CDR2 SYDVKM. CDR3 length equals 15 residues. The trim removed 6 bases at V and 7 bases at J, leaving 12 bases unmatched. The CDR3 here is CASRISGTGRPGYTF. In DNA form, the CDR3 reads TGTGCCAGCAGAATTTCCGGGACAGGGCGTCCTGGCTACACCTTC.

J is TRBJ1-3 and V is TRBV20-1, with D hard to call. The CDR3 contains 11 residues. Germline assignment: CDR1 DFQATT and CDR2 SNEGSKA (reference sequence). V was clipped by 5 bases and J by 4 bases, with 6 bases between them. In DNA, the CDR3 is TGCAGTGCTGAGAAGGGAAACACCATATATTTT. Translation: CSAEKGNTIYF.

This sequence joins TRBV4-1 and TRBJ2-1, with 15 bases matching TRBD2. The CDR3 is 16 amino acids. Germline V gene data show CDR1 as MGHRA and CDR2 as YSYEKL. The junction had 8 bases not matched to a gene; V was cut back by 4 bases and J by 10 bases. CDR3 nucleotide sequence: TGCGCCAGCAGCCTAAGCCCGGGACTAGCGGGGGGAGAGCAGTTCTTC. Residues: CASSLSPGLAGGEQFF.

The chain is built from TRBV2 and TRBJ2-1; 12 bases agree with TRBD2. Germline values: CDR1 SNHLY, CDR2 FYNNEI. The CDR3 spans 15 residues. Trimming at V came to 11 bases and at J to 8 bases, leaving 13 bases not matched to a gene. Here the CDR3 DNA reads TGTGCCCGGAGAGTGGCTAGCGGGGGGGCCCATGAGCAGTTCTTC. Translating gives CARRVASGGAHEQFF. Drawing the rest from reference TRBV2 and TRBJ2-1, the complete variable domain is EPEVTQTPSHQVTQMGQEVILRCVPISNHLYFYWYRQILGQKVEFLVSFYNNEISEKSEIFDDQFSVERPDGSNFTLKIRSTKLEDSAMYFCARRVASGGAHEQFFGPGTRLTVL.

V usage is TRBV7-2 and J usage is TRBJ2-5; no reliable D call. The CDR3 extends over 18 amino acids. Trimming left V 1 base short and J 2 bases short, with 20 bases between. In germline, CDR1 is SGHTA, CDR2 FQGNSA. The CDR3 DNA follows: TGTGCCAGCAGCTTAGTCCAGGTTAATTCCAACCCACAAGAGACCCAGTACTTC. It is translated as CASSLVQVNSNPQETQYF.

CDR3 residues: CASSPRGEDTGELFF. CDR3 bases: TGTGCCAGCAGCCCTCGAGGGGAGGACACCGGGGAGCTGTTTTTT. The gene calls are TRBV7-6 and TRBJ2-2, with D maybe TRBD2 (6 bases). The germline V and J ends were trimmed by 5 bases and 3 bases, with 13 bases remaining between them. CDR1 is SGHVS, CDR2 FNYEAQ, per germline. The CDR3 consists of 15 residues.

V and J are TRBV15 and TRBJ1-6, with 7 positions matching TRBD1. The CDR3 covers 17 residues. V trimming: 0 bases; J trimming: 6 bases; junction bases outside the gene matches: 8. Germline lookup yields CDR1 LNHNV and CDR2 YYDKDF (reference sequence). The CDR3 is CATSRDRGTFPNSPLHF. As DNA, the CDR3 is TGTGCCACCAGCAGAGACAGGGGGACCTTTCCTAATTCACCCCTCCACTTT.

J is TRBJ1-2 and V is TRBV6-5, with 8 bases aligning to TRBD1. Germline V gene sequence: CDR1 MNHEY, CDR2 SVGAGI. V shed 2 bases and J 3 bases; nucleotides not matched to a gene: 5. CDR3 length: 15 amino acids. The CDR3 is CASSYAGGADYGYTF. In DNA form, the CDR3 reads TGTGCCAGCAGTTACGCAGGGGGCGCGGACTATGGCTACACCTTC.

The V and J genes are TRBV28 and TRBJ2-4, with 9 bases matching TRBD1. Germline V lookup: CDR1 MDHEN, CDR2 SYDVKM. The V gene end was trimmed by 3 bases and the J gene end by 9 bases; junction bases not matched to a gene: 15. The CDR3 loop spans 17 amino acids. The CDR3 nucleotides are TGTGCCAGCAGTTTTCCCACTCCGCCGGGACAGGGTTTCATTCAGTACTTC. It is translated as CASSFPTPPGQGFIQYF.

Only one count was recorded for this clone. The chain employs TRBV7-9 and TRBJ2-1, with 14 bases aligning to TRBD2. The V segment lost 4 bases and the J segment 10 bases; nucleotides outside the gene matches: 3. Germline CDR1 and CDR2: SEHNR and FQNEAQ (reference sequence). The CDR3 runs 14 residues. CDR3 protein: CASSYGTSGGEQFF. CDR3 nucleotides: TGTGCCAGCAGCTATGGGACTAGCGGGGGAGAGCAGTTCTTC.

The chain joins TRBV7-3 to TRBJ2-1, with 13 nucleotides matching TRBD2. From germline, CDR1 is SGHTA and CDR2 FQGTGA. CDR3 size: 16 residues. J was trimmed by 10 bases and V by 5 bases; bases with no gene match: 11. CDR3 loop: CASSPSGLAGAGEQFF. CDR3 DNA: TGTGCCAGCAGCCCTAGCGGACTAGCGGGGGCGGGGGAGCAGTTCTTC.